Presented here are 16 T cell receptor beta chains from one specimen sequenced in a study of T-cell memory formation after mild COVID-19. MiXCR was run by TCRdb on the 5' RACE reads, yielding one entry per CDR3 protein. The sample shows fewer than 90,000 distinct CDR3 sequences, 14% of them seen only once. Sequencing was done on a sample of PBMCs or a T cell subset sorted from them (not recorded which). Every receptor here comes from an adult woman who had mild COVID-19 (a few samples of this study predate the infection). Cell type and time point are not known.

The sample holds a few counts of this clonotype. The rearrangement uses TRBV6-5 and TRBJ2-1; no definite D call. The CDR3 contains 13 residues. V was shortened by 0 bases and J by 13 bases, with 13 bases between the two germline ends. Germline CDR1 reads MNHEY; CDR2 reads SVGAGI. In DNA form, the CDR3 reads TGTGCCAGCAGTTACTCCCACGACGGTGCCCAGTTCTTC. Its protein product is CASSYSHDGAQFF.

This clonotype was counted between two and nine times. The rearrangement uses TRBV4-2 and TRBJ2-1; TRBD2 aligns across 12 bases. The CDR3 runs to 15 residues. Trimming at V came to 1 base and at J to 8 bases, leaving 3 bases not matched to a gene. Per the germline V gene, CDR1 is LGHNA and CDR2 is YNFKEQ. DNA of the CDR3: TGTGCCAGCAGCCAAGGACTAGCGGGAGTCTATGAGCAGTTCTTC. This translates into CASSQGLAGVYEQFF.

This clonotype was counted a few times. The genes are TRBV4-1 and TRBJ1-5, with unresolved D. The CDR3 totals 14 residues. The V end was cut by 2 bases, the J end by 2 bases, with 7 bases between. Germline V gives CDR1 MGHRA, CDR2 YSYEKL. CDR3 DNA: TGCGCCAGCAGCCAAATGGCGGGCAATCAGCCCCAGCATTTT. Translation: CASSQMAGNQPQHF.

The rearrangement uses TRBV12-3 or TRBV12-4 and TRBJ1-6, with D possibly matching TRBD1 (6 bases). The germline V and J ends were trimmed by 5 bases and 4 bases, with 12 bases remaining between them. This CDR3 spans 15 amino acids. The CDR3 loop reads CASSDLTGYNSPLHF. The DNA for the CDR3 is TGTGCCAGCAGTGATTTAACAGGGTATAATTCACCCCTCCACTTT.

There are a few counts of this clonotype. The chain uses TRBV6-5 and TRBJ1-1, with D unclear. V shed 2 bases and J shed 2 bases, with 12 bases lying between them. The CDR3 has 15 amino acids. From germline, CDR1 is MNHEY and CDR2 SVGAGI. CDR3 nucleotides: TGTGCCAGCAGTTACGACGAGGGTCAAAACACTGAAGCTTTCTTT. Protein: CASSYDEGQNTEAFF.

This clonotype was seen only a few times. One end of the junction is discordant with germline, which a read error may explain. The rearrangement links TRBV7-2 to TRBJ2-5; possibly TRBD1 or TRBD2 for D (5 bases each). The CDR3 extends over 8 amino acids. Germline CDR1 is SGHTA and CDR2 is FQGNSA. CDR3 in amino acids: CASGGRDF. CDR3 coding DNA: TGTGCCAGCGGGGGACGGGATTTC. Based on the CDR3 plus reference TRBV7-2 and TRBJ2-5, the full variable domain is GAGVSQSPSNKVTEKGKDVELRCDPISGHTALYWYRQSLGQGLEFLIYFQGNSAPDKSGLPSDRFSAERTGGSVSTLTIQRTQQEDSAVYLCASGGRDFGPGTRLLVL.

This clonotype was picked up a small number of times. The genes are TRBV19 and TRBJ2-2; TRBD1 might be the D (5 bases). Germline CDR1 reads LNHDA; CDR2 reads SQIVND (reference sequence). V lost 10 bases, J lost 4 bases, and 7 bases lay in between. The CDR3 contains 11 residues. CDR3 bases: TGTGCCACCCAGGGCACCGGGGAGCTGTTTTTT. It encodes CATQGTGELFF.

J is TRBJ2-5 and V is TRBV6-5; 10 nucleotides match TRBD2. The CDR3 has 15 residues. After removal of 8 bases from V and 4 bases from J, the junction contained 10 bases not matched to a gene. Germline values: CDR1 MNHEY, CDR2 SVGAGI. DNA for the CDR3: TGTGCCAGCGGAAATAGCGGGGGGCCTGGAGAGACCCAGTACTTC. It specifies CASGNSGGPGETQYF.

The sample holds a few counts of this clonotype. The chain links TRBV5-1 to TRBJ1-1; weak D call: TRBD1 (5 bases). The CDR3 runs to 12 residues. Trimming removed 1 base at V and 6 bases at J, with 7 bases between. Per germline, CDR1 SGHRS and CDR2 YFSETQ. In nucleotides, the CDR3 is TGCGCCAGCAGCTTGCAAGGGGCTGAAGCTTTCTTT. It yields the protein CASSLQGAEAFF.

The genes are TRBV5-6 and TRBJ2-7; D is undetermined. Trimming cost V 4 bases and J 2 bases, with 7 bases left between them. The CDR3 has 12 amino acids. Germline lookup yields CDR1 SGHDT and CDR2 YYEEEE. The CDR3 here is CASSTKAYEQYF. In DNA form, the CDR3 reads TGTGCCAGCAGCACTAAAGCCTACGAGCAGTACTTC.

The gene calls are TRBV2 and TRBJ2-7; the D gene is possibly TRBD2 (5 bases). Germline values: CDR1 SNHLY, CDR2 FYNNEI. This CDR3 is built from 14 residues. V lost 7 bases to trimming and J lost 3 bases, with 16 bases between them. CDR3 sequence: CASTKAVEYYEQYF. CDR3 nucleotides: TGTGCCAGCACCAAAGCGGTGGAGTACTACGAGCAGTACTTC.

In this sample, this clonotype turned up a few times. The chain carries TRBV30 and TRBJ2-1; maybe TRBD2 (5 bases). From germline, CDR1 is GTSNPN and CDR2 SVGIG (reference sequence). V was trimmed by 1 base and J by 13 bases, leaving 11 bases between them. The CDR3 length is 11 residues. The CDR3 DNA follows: TGTGCCTGGAGTGCCGGACTGGATCAGTTCTTC. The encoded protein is CAWSAGLDQFF.

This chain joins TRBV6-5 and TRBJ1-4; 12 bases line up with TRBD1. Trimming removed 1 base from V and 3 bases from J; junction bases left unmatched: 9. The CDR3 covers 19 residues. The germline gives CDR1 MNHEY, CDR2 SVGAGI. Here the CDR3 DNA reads TGTGCCAGCAGTTACTACAATCCGGGACAGGGGGCGGCTAATGAAAAACTGTTTTTT. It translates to CASSYYNPGQGAANEKLFF.

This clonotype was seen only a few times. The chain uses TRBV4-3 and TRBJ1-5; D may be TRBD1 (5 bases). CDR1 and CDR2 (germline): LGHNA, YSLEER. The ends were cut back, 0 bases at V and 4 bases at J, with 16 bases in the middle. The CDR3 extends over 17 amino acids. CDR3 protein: CASSQDRRPGTNQPQHF. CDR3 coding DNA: TGCGCCAGCAGCCAAGACCGTCGCCCCGGGACTAATCAGCCCCAGCATTTT.

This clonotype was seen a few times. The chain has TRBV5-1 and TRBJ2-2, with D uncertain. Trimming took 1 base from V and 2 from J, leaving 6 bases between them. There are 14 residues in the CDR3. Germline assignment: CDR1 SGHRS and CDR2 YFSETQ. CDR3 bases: TGCGCCAGCAGCTTGCCCGAAAACACCGGGGAGCTGTTTTTT. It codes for CASSLPENTGELFF.

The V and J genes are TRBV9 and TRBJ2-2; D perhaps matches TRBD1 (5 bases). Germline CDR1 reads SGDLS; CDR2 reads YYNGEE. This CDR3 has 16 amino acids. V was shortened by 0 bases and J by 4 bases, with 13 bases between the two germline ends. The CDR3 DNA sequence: TGTGCCAGCAGCGTAGCCAGGGAAAGGGTCACCGGGGAGCTGTTTTTT. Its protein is CASSVARERVTGELFF.